Listed here are 27 T cell receptor beta chains from one sample, sequenced in a study of T cell changes during pregnancy in multiple sclerosis (dated by TCRdb to about 2019). The library was obtained by the immunoSEQ multiplex PCR assay. TCRdb stores this immuneACCESS table with in-frame sequences only. Part of the clones is absent; in the studies checked, under half of the shortfall reflects unresolved V genes, and no reason is known for the rest. The sample table records about 70,000 clones; 90% to 95% of these occur just once. About 0.6% of the sample belongs to the ten largest clones. The material was peripheral blood, obtained in the third trimester of pregnancy. Receptor source: a female donor with multiple sclerosis, enrolled in a pregnancy study.

The rearrangement links TRBV6-5 to TRBJ1-1; D uncertain. V was trimmed by 7 bases and J by 4 bases, leaving 16 bases between them. Per germline, CDR1 MNHEY and CDR2 SVGAGI. The CDR3 has 14 residues. The CDR3 spells CASTRRGRGTEAFF. The CDR3 region has the DNA TGTGCCAGCACCCGACGAGGCCGGGGCACTGAAGCTTTCTTT.

The V gene is TRBV18, the J gene TRBJ2-1; tentatively, D is TRBD1 (6 bases). Germline CDR1 KGHSH, CDR2 LQKENI. The CDR3 totals 15 residues. Trimming cost V 6 bases and J 4 bases, with 16 bases left between them. As DNA, the CDR3 is TGTGCCAGCTCGCCCCCCAGAGGGGGTTACAATGAGCAGTTCTTC. It codes for CASSPPRGGYNEQFF. Filled out from reference TRBV18 and TRBJ2-1, the complete variable domain reads NAGVMQNPRHLVRRRGQEARLRCSPMKGHSHVYWYRQLPEEGLKFMVYLQKENIIDESGMPKERFSAEFPKEGPSILRIQQVVRGDSAAYFCASSPPRGGYNEQFFGPGTRLTVL.

CDR3 coding DNA: TGTGCCAGTAGTAGGCGGACAGGGGAATACGAGCAGTACTTC. The encoded protein is CASSRRTGEYEQYF. The chain joins TRBV19 to TRBJ2-7; the match to TRBD1 covers 9 bases. The CDR3 spans 14 residues. Germline-derived CDR1 and CDR2 are LNHDA and SQIVND (reference sequence). V gave up 4 bases and J gave up 4 bases; unmatched junction bases: 5.

The V gene is TRBV7-2, the J gene TRBJ1-6, with D uncertain. V was cut by 1 base and J by 8 bases, with 12 bases left in between. Germline CDR1 SGHTA, CDR2 FQGNSA. The CDR3 has 15 amino acids. In DNA, the CDR3 is TGTGCCAGCAGCTTAGTCGGAGGCTGGGATTCACCCCTCCACTTT. Protein sequence: CASSLVGGWDSPLHF.

V is TRBV6-6 and J is TRBJ2-5, with D perhaps TRBD2 (5 bases). Germline CDR1 and CDR2: MNHNY and SVGAGI (reference sequence). V lost 6 bases and J lost 2, with 13 bases in between. CDR3 length: 14 residues. The CDR3 nucleotides read TGTGCCAGCAGACACCCCCGGGAACAAGAGACCCAGTACTTC. It translates to CASRHPREQETQYF.

This chain joins TRBV7-6 and TRBJ2-1; 8 bases match TRBD2. The trim removed 6 bases at V and 3 bases at J, leaving 7 bases unmatched. CDR1 SGHVS and CDR2 FNYEAQ come from the germline V gene. The CDR3 contains 15 residues. The CDR3 loop is CASRSTGGLYNEQFF. The CDR3 DNA is TGTGCCAGCAGGAGTACGGGGGGGCTCTACAATGAGCAGTTCTTC. The full variable domain, completed using reference TRBV7-6 and TRBJ2-1, is GAGVSQSPRYKVTKRGQDVALRCDPISGHVSLYWYRQALGQGPEFLTYFNYEAQQDKSGLPNDRFSAERPEGSISTLTIQRTEQRDSAMYRCASRSTGGLYNEQFFGPGTRLTVL.

This clone came up once. The genes are TRBV9 and TRBJ2-1; 9 bases align to TRBD2. The trim removed 0 bases at V and 4 bases at J, leaving 8 bases unmatched. The CDR3 runs 17 residues. Germline loops: CDR1 SGDLS, CDR2 YYNGEE. CDR3 nucleotide sequence: TGTGCCAGCAGCGTAGACAATGCGGGGGGGCCTTACAATGAGCAGTTCTTC. As protein: CASSVDNAGGPYNEQFF.

The chain recombines TRBV5-4 with TRBJ1-2, with 7 positions matching TRBD1. V was clipped by 4 bases and J by 3 bases; unmatched bases: 12. The CDR3 totals 16 residues. CDR1 SGHNT and CDR2 YYREEE come from the germline V gene (reference sequence). The CDR3: CASSPLGTAPYYGYTF. The CDR3, as DNA: TGTGCCAGCAGCCCTCTGGGGACAGCGCCTTACTATGGCTACACCTTC.

The chain uses TRBV11-1 and TRBJ2-5, with a tentative D call TRBD2 (6 bases). Trimming took off 5 bases at V and 3 bases at J, with 19 bases between the two ends. The CDR3 is made up of 16 amino acids. Germline values: CDR1 SGHAT, CDR2 FQDESV (reference sequence). The CDR3, as DNA: TGTGCCAGCAGCCCGGGTCCGGGACTTCCAAAAGAGACCCAGTACTTC. It specifies CASSPGPGLPKETQYF. The complete variable domain, with remaining parts taken from reference TRBV11-1 and TRBJ2-5, reads EAEVAQSPRYKITEKSQAVAFWCDPISGHATLYWYRQILGQGPELLVQFQDESVVDDSQLPKDRFSAERLKGVDSTLKIQPAELGDSAMYLCASSPGPGLPKETQYFGPGTRLLVL.

The chain carries TRBV11-2 and TRBJ2-1; perhaps TRBD1 as D (5 bases). The CDR3 consists of 16 residues. Trimming pared 0 bases from V and 4 bases from J, leaving 13 bases between. Germline assignment: CDR1 SGHAT and CDR2 FQNNGV. This CDR3 is CASSLEVQGTYNEQFF. The CDR3 DNA reads as TGTGCCAGCAGCTTAGAAGTGCAGGGCACATACAATGAGCAGTTCTTC.

The chain carries TRBV5-1 and TRBJ2-5; 10 bases match TRBD2. The CDR3 is 16 residues long. V was clipped by 5 bases and J by 2 bases; unmatched bases: 9. From germline, CDR1 is SGHRS and CDR2 YFSETQ. The CDR3 loop reads CASRGPSGGVQETQYF. In DNA form, the CDR3 reads TGCGCCAGCAGGGGCCCTAGCGGGGGAGTTCAAGAGACCCAGTACTTC.

The rearrangement joins TRBV6-1 to TRBJ1-1, with D maybe TRBD1 (6 bases). Trimming left V 2 bases short and J 1 base short, with 11 bases between. The CDR3 consists of 15 residues. CDR1 MNHNS and CDR2 SASEGT come from the germline V gene. The CDR3 nucleotides read TGTGCCAGCAGTGAATACCCCAGGGGGAACACTGAAGCTTTCTTT. Protein sequence: CASSEYPRGNTEAFF.

This chain links TRBV5-4 with TRBJ1-2, with D maybe TRBD1 (5 bases). CDR1 and CDR2 (germline): SGHNT, YYREEE (reference sequence). V lost 4 bases and J 5 bases, leaving 12 bases between the germline ends. CDR3 length equals 13 residues. The CDR3 protein is CASSLSRGYGYTF. The CDR3 bases are TGTGCCAGCAGCCTTAGCCGGGGGTATGGCTACACCTTC.

The V gene is TRBV9, the J gene TRBJ1-6, with unresolved D. CDR1 and CDR2 (germline): SGDLS, YYNGEE. The CDR3 sequence is 16 residues long. Trimming removed 0 bases at V and 7 bases at J, with 14 bases between. As DNA, the CDR3 is TGTGCCAGCAGCGTAGATCCTTCGGCGGAGAATTCACCCCTCCACTTT. Translation gives CASSVDPSAENSPLHF.

The chain employs TRBV15 and TRBJ1-5, with 8 positions matching TRBD1. The CDR3 consists of 15 residues. Per the germline V gene, CDR1 is LNHNV and CDR2 is YYDKDF (reference sequence). Trimming took 8 bases from V and 6 from J; bases not matched to a gene: 12. This chain's CDR3 is CATWAGTGVGQPQHF. The CDR3, as DNA: TGTGCCACCTGGGCCGGGACAGGAGTAGGTCAGCCCCAGCATTTT.

The J gene is TRBJ1-5, the V gene TRBV6-4; possibly TRBD1 for D (5 bases). Trimming removed 1 base from V and 2 bases from J, with 15 bases in between. The germline gives CDR1 MRHNA, CDR2 SNTAGT. This CDR3 has 17 amino acids. The CDR3 is CASSDLGELVGNQPQHF. CDR3 bases: TGTGCCAGCAGTGACTTAGGGGAACTCGTGGGCAATCAGCCCCAGCATTTT.

The chain has TRBV7-2 and TRBJ2-2; D gene uncertain. Trimming pared 1 base from V and 4 bases from J, leaving 7 bases between. Germline V gene sequence: CDR1 SGHTA, CDR2 FQGNSA. This CDR3 contains 14 residues. CDR3 nucleotide sequence: TGTGCCAGCAGCTTAGGACTGACCACCGGGGAGCTGTTTTTT. This gives the protein CASSLGLTTGELFF.

This chain joins TRBV6-1 and TRBJ2-3; 10 bases map to TRBD2. Looked up from germline, CDR1 is MNHNS and CDR2 is SASEGT. The CDR3 has 15 residues. Trimming cost V 3 bases and J 4 bases; bases outside gene matches: 4. The CDR3 here is CASSEERGGPDTQYF. In nucleotides, the CDR3 is TGTGCCAGCAGTGAGGAGCGGGGGGGCCCAGATACGCAGTATTTT.

CDR3 protein: CASSVNTGSSYEQYF. The CDR3 DNA reads TGTGCCAGCAGCGTAAACACAGGGTCCTCCTACGAGCAGTACTTC. V gene TRBV9 combines with J gene TRBJ2-7; tentatively, D is TRBD1 (6 bases). The CDR3 totals 15 residues. Trimming took 1 base from V and 0 from J, leaving 11 bases between them. The V gene's germline CDR1 is SGDLS and CDR2 YYNGEE. Using reference TRBV9 and TRBJ2-7 for the parts outside the CDR3, the full variable domain is DSGVTQTPKHLITATGQRVTLRCSPRSGDLSVYWYQQSLDQGLQFLIQYYNGEERAKGNILERFSAQQFPDLHSELNLSSLELGDSALYFCASSVNTGSSYEQYFGPGTRLTVT.

The V call is TRBV7-9, the J call TRBJ2-7; tentative D call: TRBD1 (6 bases). The CDR3 totals 14 residues. Trimming cost V 3 bases and J 0 bases, with 9 bases left between them. In germline, CDR1 is SEHNR, CDR2 FQNEAQ (reference sequence). CDR3 sequence (DNA): TGTGCCAGCAGCTTGGGGGCTAGCTCCTACGAGCAGTACTTC. This encodes CASSLGASSYEQYF.

The chain combines TRBV29-1 with TRBJ1-1, with no clear D. Germline loops: CDR1 SQVTM, CDR2 ANQGSEA. This CDR3 has 13 amino acids. Trimming pared 8 bases from V and 3 bases from J, leaving 16 bases between. The CDR3 protein is CSLAARPDTEAFF. The CDR3 nucleotides read TGCAGCTTAGCGGCCCGGCCGGACACTGAAGCTTTCTTT.

V and J are TRBV6-5 and TRBJ1-2, with a tentative D call TRBD1 (5 bases). V lost 2 bases to trimming and J lost 8 bases, with 9 bases between them. CDR1 and CDR2 from the germline V gene are MNHEY and SVGAGI. The CDR3 is 12 amino acids. The CDR3 DNA sequence: TGTGCCAGCAGTTACAGGGGATCGGGCTACACCTTC. Translated: CASSYRGSGYTF.

The V gene is TRBV19, the J gene TRBJ2-5; D might be TRBD1 (6 bases). Germline values: CDR1 LNHDA, CDR2 SQIVND (reference sequence). Trimming took off 10 bases at V and 4 bases at J, with 16 bases between the two ends. CDR3 length: 13 amino acids. The CDR3 region has the DNA TGTGCCACTGATCCCGGCAGGGGAGAGACCCAGTACTTC. Its protein product is CATDPGRGETQYF.

CDR3 bases: TGTGCCAGCAGCCGGGGACTAGCGGGGGGGAGCTCCTACGAGCAGTACTTC. Residues: CASSRGLAGGSSYEQYF. The chain couples TRBV5-4 to TRBJ2-7, with 16 bases fitting TRBD2. There are 17 residues in the CDR3. Germline CDR1 and CDR2: SGHNT and YYREEE (reference sequence). The J segment lost 0 bases and the V segment lost 4 bases, leaving 4 bases of the junction unmatched.

The chain recombines TRBV5-4 with TRBJ2-1, with 8 bases lining up with TRBD1. Germline V gives CDR1 SGHNT, CDR2 YYREEE (reference sequence). Germline trimming cut 0 bases from V and 2 bases from J; bases unmatched to any gene: 16. This CDR3 is built from 20 residues. The CDR3 region is CASSLDPAGQVPRAYNEQFF. Here the CDR3 DNA reads TGTGCCAGCAGCTTGGACCCCGCGGGACAGGTCCCTCGAGCCTACAATGAGCAGTTCTTC.

The V gene is TRBV19, the J gene TRBJ1-4, with TRBD1 identical over 8 bases. The junction had 5 bases not matched to a gene; V was cut back by 6 bases and J by 5 bases. Germline V gives CDR1 LNHDA, CDR2 SQIVND (reference sequence). The CDR3 consists of 14 residues. CDR3 in DNA: TGTGCCAGTAGGCGGACAGGGATAAATGAAAAACTGTTTTTT. Its translation is CASRRTGINEKLFF. The full variable domain, its missing parts supplied by reference TRBV19 and TRBJ1-4, is DGGITQSPKYLFRKEGQNVTLSCEQNLNHDAMYWYRQDPGQGLRLIYYSQIVNDFQKGDIAEGYSVSREKKESFPLTVTSAQKNPTAFYLCASRRTGINEKLFFGSGTQLSVL.

A single count supports this clone. V and J are TRBV6-5 and TRBJ2-3; TRBD2 aligns across 7 bases. With 5 bases clipped from V and 6 bases from J, the junction kept 11 bases outside the gene matches. The CDR3 has 15 residues. CDR1 and CDR2 from the germline V gene are MNHEY and SVGAGI. CDR3 DNA: TGTGCCAGCAGTCAACTCCGGGGGGTGCCGGATACGCAGTATTTT. Translating it yields CASSQLRGVPDTQYF.